The 31 T cell receptor beta chains given below trace back to one sample, sequenced in a study of blood T cell repertoires in COVID-19. Method: immunoSEQ multiplex PCR; TCRdb's copy keeps in-frame clones and lacks some. The table records over 90,000 clones, roughly 90% of them present only once. Sequencing input: peripheral blood. The receptors here all came from a woman in her forties or fifties with COVID-19, enrolled during active disease.

This clone was picked up a small number of times. This chain connects TRBV18 to TRBJ1-3; D is possibly TRBD1 (5 bases). V was shortened by 4 bases and J by 0 bases, with 13 bases between the two germline ends. The CDR3 contains 16 residues. Germline V lookup: CDR1 KGHSH, CDR2 LQKENI. CDR3 residues: CASSLATVSSGNTIYF. The CDR3, as DNA: TGTGCCAGCTCACTGGCGACAGTTAGCTCTGGAAACACCATATATTTT.

In nucleotides, the CDR3 is TGTGCCAGCACCCATGGGGGGGGACACCCTACCTCTAACTATGGCTACACCTTC. Translation: CASTHGGGHPTSNYGYTF. The genes are TRBV28 and TRBJ1-2, with D possibly TRBD1 on 6 matching bases. Germline CDR1 and CDR2: MDHEN and SYDVKM. V lost 7 bases and J lost 0, with 24 bases in between. This CDR3 is 18 amino acids long.

This clone was picked up one time. The rearrangement links TRBV19 to TRBJ1-5, with a tentative D call TRBD1 (6 bases). Looked up from germline, CDR1 is LNHDA and CDR2 is SQIVND (reference sequence). Between the trimmed V and J ends, which lost 6 bases and 4 bases, there was a span of 13 bases. This CDR3 has 14 amino acids. As DNA, the CDR3 is TGTGCCAGTAGCCATCAGGGGTGGAATCAGCCCCAGCATTTT. As protein: CASSHQGWNQPQHF. The whole variable domain, filled in from reference TRBV19 and TRBJ1-5, reads DGGITQSPKYLFRKEGQNVTLSCEQNLNHDAMYWYRQDPGQGLRLIYYSQIVNDFQKGDIAEGYSVSREKKESFPLTVTSAQKNPTAFYLCASSHQGWNQPQHFGDGTRLSIL.

This chain links TRBV28 with TRBJ1-5; maybe TRBD1 (6 bases). Germline-derived CDR1 and CDR2 are MDHEN and SYDVKM. Trimming removed 6 bases at V and 6 bases at J, with 27 bases between. The CDR3 has 18 amino acids. CDR3 sequence (DNA): TGTGCCAGCAGGATTACAGGGCTCAAAATCGTCCAAGGTCAGCCCCAGCATTTT. Translating it yields CASRITGLKIVQGQPQHF.

The gene calls are TRBV21-1 and TRBJ1-2; the D call of TRBD1 is as the table states it, not checked on the DNA. TRBV21-1 is a pseudogene locus. This CDR3 has 14 residues. The CDR3 nucleotides are TGTGCCAGCAGCCCACAGGGGGGATCCTGTGGCTACACCTTC. Protein product: CASSPQGGSCGYTF.

This clone was seen a few times. Other DNA sequences within the sample encode an identical CDR3. The DNA for the CDR3 is TGCGCCAGCAGCCCGGGACAGGGCTCCTACAATGAGCAGTTCTTC. Amino acid sequence: CASSPGQGSYNEQFF. The genes are TRBV5-1 and TRBJ2-1; the match to TRBD1 covers 9 bases. Germline values: CDR1 SGHRS, CDR2 YFSETQ. Trimming took 4 bases from V and 0 from J; bases not matched to a gene: 2. The CDR3 contains 15 residues.

This sequence joins TRBV24-1 and TRBJ2-1; tentatively, D is TRBD1 (6 bases). The CDR3 sequence is 13 residues long. The V gene lost 7 bases and the J gene lost 9 bases, with 15 bases spanning the gap. The germline V gene encodes CDR1 KGHDR and CDR2 SFDVKD. The CDR3 protein is CATRGAGGGEQFF. The CDR3 DNA sequence: TGTGCCACCAGAGGGGCTGGGGGCGGTGAGCAGTTCTTC.

This rearrangement joins TRBV10-3 to TRBJ2-3; 9 nucleotides agree with TRBD1. V shed 0 bases, J shed 1 base, and the junction held 2 bases outside the gene matches. Germline V gene data show CDR1 as ENHRY and CDR2 as SYGVKD. The CDR3 extends over 16 amino acids. CDR3 amino acids: CAISESRQGGTDTQYF. The CDR3 DNA follows: TGTGCCATCAGTGAGTCGCGACAGGGGGGCACAGATACGCAGTATTTT.

This clone was counted a single time. V gene TRBV10-1 combines with J gene TRBJ2-7, with 8 bases that match TRBD2. Per the germline V gene, CDR1 is WNHNN and CDR2 is SYGVQD (reference sequence). The CDR3 spans 17 residues. V dropped 6 bases and J dropped 2; count of bases not matched to a gene: 15. CDR3 sequence (DNA): TGCGCCAGCAGGGGCCGGGGCATTAGCGGGGTCGCCTACGAGCAGTACGTC. It is translated as CASRGRGISGVAYEQYV.

The rearrangement uses TRBV5-6 and TRBJ1-5; 8 bases are shared with TRBD1. Germline CDR1 is SGHDT and CDR2 is YYEEEE. V dropped 0 bases and J dropped 6; count of bases not matched to a gene: 2. This CDR3 spans 14 amino acids. CDR3 nucleotide sequence: TGTGCCAGCAGCTTGGCCGACAGGGGTCAGCCCCAGCATTTT. Its protein is CASSLADRGQPQHF. The whole variable domain, filled in from reference TRBV5-6 and TRBJ1-5, reads DAGVTQSPTHLIKTRGQQVTLRCSPKSGHDTVSWYQQALGQGPQFIFQYYEEEERQRGNFPDRFSGHQFPNYSSELNVNALLLGDSALYLCASSLADRGQPQHFGDGTRLSIL.

The chain combines TRBV10-2 with TRBJ2-1; possibly TRBD2 for D (5 bases). Trimming took 8 bases from V and 0 from J, leaving 17 bases between them. This CDR3 comprises 16 residues. The germline V gene encodes CDR1 WSHSY and CDR2 SAAADI. The CDR3 region is CASRRRVSPSYNEQFF. The CDR3 DNA sequence: TGCGCCAGCCGTAGGCGGGTATCCCCCTCCTACAATGAGCAGTTCTTC.

The chain uses TRBV6-5 and TRBJ1-1; D gene ambiguous. Trimming took off 7 bases at V and 5 bases at J, with 14 bases between the two ends. This CDR3 region has 13 residues. Per germline, CDR1 MNHEY and CDR2 SVGAGI. CDR3 DNA sequence: TGTGCCAGCAAAAGCTTTTCGGGTACTGAAGCTTTCTTT. It yields the protein CASKSFSGTEAFF.

Worth noting for this clone: One end of the junction varies from germline; a read error may be responsible. The chain recombines TRBV18 with TRBJ1-1, with D perhaps TRBD1 (6 bases). This CDR3 spans 14 amino acids. The germline gives CDR1 KGHSH, CDR2 LQKENI. The CDR3 sequence: CATSTKRGGAEAFF. DNA for the CDR3: TGTGCCACCTCAACGAAACGCGGGGGCGCTGAAGCTTTCTTT.

The table lists this clone with a few counts. The J gene is TRBJ2-7, the V gene TRBV6-6; tentative D call: TRBD1 (6 bases). CDR1 is MNHNY, CDR2 SVGAGI, per germline (reference sequence). The CDR3 extends over 12 amino acids. V was pared by 7 bases and J by 2 bases, with 9 bases between. CDR3 amino acids: CASTQGPYEQYF. The CDR3 nucleotides read TGTGCCAGCACCCAGGGGCCCTACGAGCAGTACTTC.

This sequence joins TRBV5-1 and TRBJ1-1; 7 bases are a match to TRBD1. Per germline, CDR1 SGHRS and CDR2 YFSETQ. The CDR3 totals 13 residues. With V trimmed by 7 bases and J by 1 base, 4 bases remained unmatched. DNA for the CDR3: TGCGCCAGCGCCGGGACAGCGAACACTGAAGCTTTCTTT. The encoded protein is CASAGTANTEAFF.

The J gene is TRBJ1-1, the V gene TRBV27; TRBD1 might be the D (5 bases). The V end was cut by 2 bases, the J end by 3 bases, with 16 bases between. The germline V gene has CDR1 MNHEY and CDR2 SMNVEV (reference sequence). The CDR3 spans 16 residues. The CDR3 sequence: CASSLGGGLRHTEAFF. As DNA, the CDR3 is TGTGCCAGCAGTTTAGGGGGGGGACTGAGGCACACTGAAGCTTTCTTT.

V and J are TRBV6-7 and TRBJ2-1; 10 bases are shared with TRBD2. TRBV6-7 is flagged as an ORF with uncertain function. The V segment lost 4 bases and the J segment 8 bases; nucleotides outside the gene matches: 11. There are 16 residues in the CDR3. In nucleotides, the CDR3 is TGTGCCAGCAGTTCCCATAGCGGGGGGTCCCATGATGAGCAGTTCTTC. This encodes CASSSHSGGSHDEQFF.

V gene TRBV7-8 combines with J gene TRBJ1-5, with D uncertain. V was clipped by 0 bases and J by 2 bases, with 14 bases between them. The germline gives CDR1 SGHVS, CDR2 FQNEAQ. The CDR3 has 17 residues. The CDR3, as DNA: TGTGCCAGCAGCTTAGCCCGAAAACTAGCGCGCAATCAGCCCCAGCATTTT. Amino acids: CASSLARKLARNQPQHF.

This chain uses TRBV30 with TRBJ2-3; D perhaps matches TRBD2 (6 bases). V gave up 2 bases and J gave up 2 bases, with 17 bases separating them. The CDR3 covers 16 residues. From germline, CDR1 is GTSNPN and CDR2 SVGIG (reference sequence). CDR3: CAWSLEGLPLTDTQYF. DNA of the CDR3: TGTGCCTGGAGTTTGGAGGGACTGCCTCTCACAGATACGCAGTATTTT. The variable domain in full, with the rest retrieved from reference TRBV30 and TRBJ2-3, is SQTIHQWPATLVQPVGSPLSLECTVEGTSNPNLYWYRQAAGRGLQLLFYSVGIGQISSEVPQNLSASRPQDRQFILSSKKLLLSDSGFYLCAWSLEGLPLTDTQYFGPGTRLTVL.

This rearrangement joins TRBV2 to TRBJ2-3; 8 positions match TRBD2. CDR1 SNHLY and CDR2 FYNNEI come from the germline V gene. This CDR3 has 17 amino acids. The V and J ends lost 0 bases and 3 bases, in that order; junction bases with no gene match: 8. In DNA form, the CDR3 reads TGTGCCAGCAGTGAAGCGCGGGGTAGCGGGGTGACAGATACGCAGTATTTT. Its translation: CASSEARGSGVTDTQYF.

V is TRBV7-2 and J is TRBJ2-7; D is perhaps TRBD2 (7 bases). Germline V gene lookup returns CDR1 SGHTA and CDR2 FQGNSA. CDR3 length equals 18 residues. V lost 4 bases and J lost 0, with 22 bases in between. The CDR3 DNA reads TGTGCCAGCAGCTCCCGTGGTAAGGGCGGGGGCCCCTCCTACGAGCAGTACTTC. This translates into CASSSRGKGGGPSYEQYF.

This chain joins TRBV25-1 and TRBJ2-3; 7 bases are shared with TRBD2. V lost 6 bases to trimming and J lost 10 bases; unmatched junction nucleotides: 10. CDR1 is MGHDK, CDR2 SYGVNS, per germline. The CDR3 runs to 13 residues. The CDR3 DNA reads TGTGCCAGCAGGGAGAAGACTAGCTACGCGCAGTATTTT. This translates into CASREKTSYAQYF.

The chain employs TRBV28 and TRBJ1-1, with TRBD1 matching 7 bases. The V gene end was trimmed by 3 bases and the J gene end by 5 bases; junction bases not matched to a gene: 9. CDR3 length: 15 amino acids. Germline loops: CDR1 MDHEN, CDR2 SYDVKM. In DNA form, the CDR3 reads TGTGCCAGCAGTTTCTCTTTAGGGGGCGGGACTGAAGCTTTCTTT. The encoded protein is CASSFSLGGGTEAFF. The full variable domain, with the rest looked up from reference TRBV28 and TRBJ1-1, is DVKVTQSSRYLVKRTGEKVFLECVQDMDHENMFWYRQDPGLGLRLIYFSYDVKMKEKGDIPEGYSVSREKKERFSLILESASTNQTSMYLCASSFSLGGGTEAFFGQGTRLTVV.

V is TRBV4-1 and J is TRBJ1-1; no definite D call. V was pared by 4 bases and J by 5 bases, with 14 bases between. This CDR3 contains 14 residues. Germline assignment: CDR1 MGHRA and CDR2 YSYEKL. This CDR3 is CASSLEPLGTEAFF. CDR3 DNA: TGCGCCAGCAGCCTTGAGCCCCTCGGGACTGAAGCTTTCTTT.

This chain connects TRBV27 to TRBJ2-7, with 11 bases lining up with TRBD2. The CDR3 is made up of 14 amino acids. V lost 5 bases to trimming and J lost 6 bases; unmatched junction nucleotides: 6. Germline lookup yields CDR1 MNHEY and CDR2 SMNVEV (reference sequence). The CDR3 sequence: CASSPGTSGREQYF. The DNA of the CDR3 is TGTGCCAGCAGTCCTGGGACTAGCGGTCGCGAGCAGTACTTC.

This chain joins TRBV19 and TRBJ1-1; 7 bases line up with TRBD1. The CDR3 covers 14 residues. V shed 5 bases, J shed 4 bases, and the junction held 7 bases outside the gene matches. CDR1 LNHDA and CDR2 SQIVND come from the germline V gene (reference sequence). CDR3 sequence (DNA): TGTGCCAGTAGTGCCACAGGGGTGAGCACTGAAGCTTTCTTT. Amino acids: CASSATGVSTEAFF.

The chain recombines TRBV7-2 with TRBJ1-2; 9 nucleotides match TRBD1. Trimming at V came to 4 bases and at J to 3 bases, leaving 3 bases not matched to a gene. This CDR3 has 14 amino acids. Per the germline V gene, CDR1 is SGHTA and CDR2 is FQGNSA. CDR3 protein: CASSWTGDHYGYTF. The CDR3 region has the DNA TGTGCCAGCAGCTGGACAGGGGATCACTATGGCTACACCTTC.

V is TRBV6-6 and J is TRBJ2-1, with 7 positions matching TRBD2. The CDR3 covers 13 residues. V dropped 8 bases and J dropped 7; count of bases not matched to a gene: 8. Germline V gene sequence: CDR1 MNHNY, CDR2 SVGAGI (reference sequence). The CDR3 region is CASRGDFGNEQFF. The CDR3 DNA is TGTGCCAGCCGGGGGGACTTCGGGAATGAGCAGTTCTTC.

The J gene is TRBJ1-1, the V gene TRBV19, with 7 nucleotides matching TRBD1. Germline CDR1 LNHDA, CDR2 SQIVND (reference sequence). The CDR3 has 12 residues. V was pared by 6 bases and J by 4 bases, with 2 bases of the junction left unmatched. The CDR3 is CASRAGGTEAFF. Here the CDR3 DNA reads TGTGCCAGTAGAGCAGGGGGCACTGAAGCTTTCTTT.

This chain links TRBV7-6 with TRBJ2-1; D may be TRBD2 (5 bases). With 1 base removed from V and 0 bases from J, the gap between germline ends came to 10 bases. The CDR3 totals 16 residues. Germline CDR1 and CDR2: SGHVS and FNYEAQ. The CDR3 DNA sequence: TGTGCCAGCAGCTTAGAACCGGCGGGCTCCTACAATGAGCAGTTCTTC. Translating gives CASSLEPAGSYNEQFF.

This clone came up once. The V and J genes are TRBV6-5 and TRBJ2-7; D is uncertain. CDR1 is MNHEY, CDR2 SVGAGI, per germline. The CDR3 contains 13 residues. Deletions cut 10 bases from V and 0 bases from J, with 13 bases between. CDR3 loop: CATPGDFSYEQYF. The CDR3 coding sequence is TGTGCCACCCCGGGTGACTTCTCCTACGAGCAGTACTTC.